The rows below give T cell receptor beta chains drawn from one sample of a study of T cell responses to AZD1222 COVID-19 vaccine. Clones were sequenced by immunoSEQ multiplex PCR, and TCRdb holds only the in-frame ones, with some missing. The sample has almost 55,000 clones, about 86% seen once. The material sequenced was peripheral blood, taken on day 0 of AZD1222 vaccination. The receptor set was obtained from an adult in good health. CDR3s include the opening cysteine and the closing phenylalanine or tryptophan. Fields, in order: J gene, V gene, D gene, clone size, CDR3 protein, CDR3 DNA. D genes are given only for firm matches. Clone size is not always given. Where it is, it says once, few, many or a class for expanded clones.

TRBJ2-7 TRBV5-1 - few CASSLLPAGEGVEQYF TGCGCCAGCAGCTTGCTCCCGGCAGGGGAGGGGGTCGAGCAGTACTTC
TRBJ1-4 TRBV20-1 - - CSASVSTNEKLFF TGCAGTGCTAGTGTCTCTACTAATGAAAAACTGTTTTTT
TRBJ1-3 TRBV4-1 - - CASSQVAGNSGNTIYF TGCGCCAGCAGCCAAGTTGCTGGGAACTCTGGAAACACCATATATTTT
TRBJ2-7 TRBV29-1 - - CSVAGWDEQYF TGCAGCGTGGCCGGGTGGGACGAGCAGTACTTC
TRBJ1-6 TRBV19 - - CASSNRQSSPLHF TGTGCCAGTAGTAACCGACAGTCTTCACCCCTCCACTTT
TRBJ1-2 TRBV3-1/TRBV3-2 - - CASSPPPTSGGRKDRGYTF TGTGCCAGCAGCCCACCTCCGACCTCGGGGGGGCGCAAGGACCGGGGCTACACCTTC
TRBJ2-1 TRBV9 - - CASTPGGQLYNEQFF TGTGCCAGCACCCCCGGGGGACAGTTATACAATGAGCAGTTCTTC
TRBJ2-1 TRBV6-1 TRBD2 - CASSESRTSGRHEQFF TGTGCCAGCAGTGAATCAAGGACTAGCGGGAGGCATGAGCAGTTCTTC
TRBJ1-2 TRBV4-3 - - CASSQDSVQGYYGYTF TGCGCCAGCAGCCAAGATAGCGTTCAGGGGTACTATGGCTACACCTTC
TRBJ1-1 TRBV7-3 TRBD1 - CASSAQGANTEAFF TGTGCCAGCAGCGCACAGGGGGCGAACACTGAAGCTTTCTTT
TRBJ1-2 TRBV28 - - CASSRLNYGYTF TGTGCCAGCAGCAGGTTAAACTATGGCTACACCTTC
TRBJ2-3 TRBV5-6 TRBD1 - CASSLTGADTQYF TGTGCCAGCAGCCTGACAGGGGCAGATACGCAGTATTTT
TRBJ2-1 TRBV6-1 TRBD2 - CASSEAPGSGGYNEQFF TGTGCCAGCAGTGAAGCCCCTGGTAGCGGGGGTTACAATGAGCAGTTCTTC
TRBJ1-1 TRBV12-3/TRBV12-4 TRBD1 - CASSFRGGQEAFF TGTGCCAGCAGTTTTCGGGGGGGACAGGAAGCTTTCTTT
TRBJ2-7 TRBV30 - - CAWSLGIEQYF TGTGCCTGGAGTCTGGGGATCGAGCAGTACTTC
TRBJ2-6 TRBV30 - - CAWSGGSGANVLTF TGTGCCTGGAGTGGCGGATCTGGGGCCAACGTCCTGACTTTC
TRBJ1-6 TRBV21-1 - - CASSLRELVLHF TGTGCCAGCTCCCTTAGGGAATTAGTACTCCACTTT
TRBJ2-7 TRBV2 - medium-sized CASSLTYEQYF TGTGCCAGCAGTCTAACCTACGAGCAGTACTTC
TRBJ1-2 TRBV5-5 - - CASGGVSNYGYTF TGTGCCAGCGGCGGGGTCTCTAACTATGGCTACACCTTC
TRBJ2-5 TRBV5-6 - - CASSLGGEETQYF TGTGCCAGCAGCTTGGGAGGAGAAGAGACCCAGTACTTC
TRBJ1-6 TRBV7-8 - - CASSFGPQGQGSPLHF TGTGCCAGCAGCTTCGGCCCTCAGGGTCAGGGTTCACCCCTCCACTTT
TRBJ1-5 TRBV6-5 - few CASSYSAGNNQPQHF TGTGCCAGCAGTTACTCGGCAGGGAACAATCAGCCCCAGCATTTT
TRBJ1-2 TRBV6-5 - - CASSYVGDGYTF TGTGCCAGCAGTTACGTAGGGGATGGCTACACCTTC
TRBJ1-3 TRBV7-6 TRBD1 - CASSLGTGTGAGNTIYF TGTGCCAGCAGCTTAGGCACCGGGACAGGGGCTGGAAACACCATATATTTT
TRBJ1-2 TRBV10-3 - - CAISEPGRTNYGYTF TGTGCCATCAGTGAGCCTGGACGGACCAACTATGGCTACACCTTC
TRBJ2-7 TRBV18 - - CASSPGPSYEQYF TGTGCCAGCTCACCAGGGCCCTCCTACGAGCAGTACTTC
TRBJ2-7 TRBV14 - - CASSQARQRHEQYF TGTGCCAGCAGCCAAGCCCGACAGCGCCACGAGCAGTACTTC
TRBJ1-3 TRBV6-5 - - CASSYREGGNTIYF TGTGCCAGCAGTTACAGGGAAGGCGGAAACACCATATATTTT
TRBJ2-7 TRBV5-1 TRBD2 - CASSLSGDPYEQYF TGCGCCAGCAGCTTGAGCGGGGATCCCTACGAGCAGTACTTC
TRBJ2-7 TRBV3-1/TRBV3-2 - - CASSPRTYEQYF TGTGCCAGCAGCCCGAGAACCTACGAGCAGTACTTC
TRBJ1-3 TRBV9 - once CASSATGNTIYF TGTGCCAGCAGCGCAACAGGAAACACCATATATTTT
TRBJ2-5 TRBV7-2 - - CASSLGGWGETQYF TGTGCCAGCAGCTTAGGAGGCTGGGGAGAGACCCAGTACTTC
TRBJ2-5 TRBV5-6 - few CASSLAGRGRETQYF TGTGCCAGCAGCTTGGCCGGCAGGGGCCGGGAGACCCAGTACTTC
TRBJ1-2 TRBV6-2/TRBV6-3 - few CASSSSSRNYGYTF TGTGCCAGCAGCTCCAGCTCCAGAAACTATGGCTACACCTTC
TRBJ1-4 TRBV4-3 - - CASSQERAGSTNEKLFF TGCGCCAGCAGCCAAGAGAGGGCCGGTTCAACTAATGAAAAACTGTTTTTT
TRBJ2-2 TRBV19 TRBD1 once CASRGRTGNTGELFF TGTGCCAGTAGGGGCCGGACAGGGAACACCGGGGAGCTGTTTTTT
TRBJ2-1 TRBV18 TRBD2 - CASSGAGGLYNEQFF TGTGCCAGTTCTGGAGCGGGAGGGTTGTACAATGAGCAGTTCTTC
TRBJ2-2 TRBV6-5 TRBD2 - CASSYEAGENTGELFF TGTGCCAGCAGTTACGAGGCGGGGGAGAACACCGGGGAGCTGTTTTTT
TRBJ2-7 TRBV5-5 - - CASSLDGGSSYEQYF TGTGCCAGCAGCTTGGATGGCGGAAGCTCCTACGAGCAGTACTTC
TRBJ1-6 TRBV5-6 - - CASSLAPQGIRSPLHF TGTGCCAGCAGCTTGGCCCCTCAGGGAATAAGGTCACCCCTCCACTTT
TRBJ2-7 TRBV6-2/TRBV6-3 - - CASSSGNRGYEQYF TGTGCCAGCAGTTCTGGGAATAGGGGATACGAGCAGTACTTC
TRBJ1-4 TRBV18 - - CASSPGVSGEELFF TGTGCCAGCTCCCCGGGCGTCTCGGGTGAGGAACTGTTTTTT
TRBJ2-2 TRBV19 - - CASTPDSRELFF TGTGCCAGTACCCCGGACAGCCGGGAGCTGTTTTTT
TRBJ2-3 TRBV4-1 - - CASSLVGSYTQYF TGCGCCAGCAGCCTAGTGGGGTCGTATACGCAGTATTTT
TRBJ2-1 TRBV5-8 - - CASSRGRSSYNEQFF TGTGCCAGCAGCCGGGGGAGGAGCTCCTACAATGAGCAGTTCTTC
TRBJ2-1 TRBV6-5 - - CASTLGPYNEQFF TGTGCCAGCACCTTAGGACCGTACAATGAGCAGTTCTTC
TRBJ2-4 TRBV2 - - CASSENPVSPFRAKNIQYF TGTGCCAGCAGTGAAAATCCGGTCTCCCCCTTTCGGGCCAAAAACATTCAGTACTTC
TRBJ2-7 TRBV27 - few CASSFLTGYEQYF TGTGCCAGCAGTTTCCTTACAGGGTACGAGCAGTACTTC